Detailed here is one T cell receptor (beta chain). Antigen: not known. This CDR3 comprises 15 residues. Germline CDR1 is SEHNR and CDR2 is FQNEAQ (reference sequence). V lost 5 bases and J 3 bases, leaving 16 bases between the germline ends. This sample was taken from a study of Ad26.COV2.S vaccination and SARS-CoV-2 variants. Across the study: The authors gave Ad26.COV2.S intramuscularly, either once or twice 56 days apart. Study results and caveats: The TCR-based breadth and depth measures might underestimate overall T cell responses.

Treatment in this sample: roughly 20 received Ad26.COV2.S at low or high dose, single or two shots; 5 received placebo; per-sample allocation not given. Sample collection was performed on day 63 after the first vaccine or placebo injection. A Boston donor was an adult aged 18-55 years. Profiled with immunoSEQ multiplex PCR; TCRdb holds only in-frame clones, not every one. In the table there are fewer than 400,000 clones, 85% to 90% of which are singletons. The sequence came from a person aged 18-60 years who received the Ad26.COV2.S COVID-19 vaccine or a placebo. The sample consisted of peripheral blood, taken in a trial of Ad26.COV2.S vaccine versus placebo. The rearrangement uses TRBV7-9 and TRBJ1-2; no clear D gene. The CDR3 DNA reads TGTGCCAGCAGCCGATTAGCTCAGTCCCACTATGGCTACACCTTC. Amino acid sequence: CASSRLAQSHYGYTF.